This T cell receptor (beta chain) was recorded in a study of T cells in Graves' hyperthyroidism and ophthalmopathy. Study findings and constraints: The blood repertoire included most of the expanded thyroid clonotypes above 0.001.

Amplification yielded TCR beta CDR3 regions, with RNA transcripts as the source. Initially, a first-round RT-PCR of the TCR CDR3 employed the HTBI primer set. MiXCR, run by TCRdb on the multiplex PCR reads, gives a single entry per CDR3 protein. Among around 500,000 distinct CDR3 sequences listed, 14% were seen once. Researchers barred patients who had uncontrolled infection, other autoimmune disease, pregnancy or lactation. The PBMCs were taken from approximately 9 ml of fresh peripheral blood. In its sample, this clonotype was seen a few times. Its cognate antigen is unknown. The sequence was collected from a woman between 35 and 50 years old with Graves' hyperthyroidism. The sequenced material came from blood.

The CDR3 reads CSARKGTNTGELFF. CDR3 nucleotide sequence: TGCAGTGCTAGAAAGGGTACGAACACCGGGGAGCTGTTTTTT. The J gene is TRBJ2-2, the V gene TRBV20-1; no definite D call. Germline V gene sequence: CDR1 DFQATT, CDR2 SNEGSKA (reference sequence). V lost 2 bases to trimming and J lost 0 bases, with 7 bases between them. This CDR3 has 14 residues.